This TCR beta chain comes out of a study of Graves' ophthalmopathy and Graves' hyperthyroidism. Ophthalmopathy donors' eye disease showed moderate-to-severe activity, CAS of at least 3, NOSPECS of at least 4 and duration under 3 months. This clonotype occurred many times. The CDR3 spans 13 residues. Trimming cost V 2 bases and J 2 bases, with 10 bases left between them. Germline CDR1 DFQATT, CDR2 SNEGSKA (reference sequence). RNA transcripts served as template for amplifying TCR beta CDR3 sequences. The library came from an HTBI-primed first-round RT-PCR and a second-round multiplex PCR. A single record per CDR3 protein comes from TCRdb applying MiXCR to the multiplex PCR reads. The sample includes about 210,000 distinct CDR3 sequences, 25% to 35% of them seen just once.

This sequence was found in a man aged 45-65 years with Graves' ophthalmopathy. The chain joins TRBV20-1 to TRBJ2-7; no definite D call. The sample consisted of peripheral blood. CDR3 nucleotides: TGCAGTGCTAGAACGAGTAAGGCCTACGAGCAGTACTTC. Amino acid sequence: CSARTSKAYEQYF.